The 22 T cell receptor beta chains presented below share a single source sample, sequenced in a study of metastatic and nonmetastatic thyroid tumors. TCRdb re-called clones from the PCR reads using MiXCR. The data hold approximately 24,000 clones, with about 15% observed a single time. There were no patients who had received any treatment before thyroid surgery. Sequenced: blood. The receptors were gathered from a female donor with papillary thyroid cancer or a benign thyroid nodule (not recorded which). Some clones in this sample may be carry-over from other donors' samples.

Regarding this clone: One junction end does not reproduce the germline sequence, and a read error may be involved. The gene calls are TRBV20-1 and TRBJ1-2, with TRBD1 identical over 7 bases. Germline loops: CDR1 DFQATT, CDR2 SNEGSKA (reference sequence). The CDR3 has 13 residues. The CDR3 loop reads CSARATGNFGYTF. For the CDR3, the DNA is TGCAGTGCTAGAGCGACAGGGAACTTTGGCTACACCTTC.

The V and J genes are TRBV20-1 and TRBJ1-1; 7 bases agree with TRBD1. V dropped 5 bases and J dropped 2; count of bases not matched to a gene: 5. This CDR3 is built from 13 residues. The germline V gene encodes CDR1 DFQATT and CDR2 SNEGSKA (reference sequence). CDR3 region: CSAADRVNTEAFF. The CDR3 bases are TGCAGTGCTGCCGACAGGGTTAACACTGAAGCTTTCTTT.

This clone appeared a few times. The CDR3 region is CASSLGQDSGNTIYF. CDR3 nucleotide sequence: TGTGCCAGCTCTCTTGGACAGGACTCTGGAAACACCATATATTTT. V is TRBV18 and J is TRBJ1-3; 7 bases line up with TRBD1. The length of the CDR3 is 15 residues. Germline assignment: CDR1 KGHSH and CDR2 LQKENI. Germline trimming cut 6 bases from V and 0 bases from J; bases unmatched to any gene: 5.

This clone occurred many times. The rearrangement joins TRBV19 to TRBJ2-3; the D is unclear. Trimming cost V 3 bases and J 1 base, with 11 bases left between them. CDR1 is LNHDA, CDR2 SQIVND, per germline (reference sequence). This CDR3 is built from 15 residues. The CDR3 DNA sequence: TGTGCCAGTAGTATCGGCGCAGCCCGCACAGATACGCAGTATTTT. Residues: CASSIGAARTDTQYF.

This clone was detected ten times or more. Since a much larger clone is just one base distant, this may be a read error. The V gene is TRBV6-1, the J gene TRBJ2-7, with 10 bases that match TRBD2. Germline V lookup: CDR1 MNHNS, CDR2 SASEGT. The CDR3 is made up of 13 amino acids. V trimming: 6 bases; J trimming: 3 bases; junction bases outside the gene matches: 2. CDR3 region: CASRIAGGYEQYF. The CDR3 DNA is TGTGCCAGCAGGATAGCGGGAGGCTACGAGCAGTACTTC.

There are many counts of this clone. This sequence joins TRBV7-9 and TRBJ1-5, with D unresolved. Per the germline V gene, CDR1 is SEHNR and CDR2 is FQNEAQ (reference sequence). The CDR3 has 14 amino acids. V was pared by 1 base and J by 4 bases, with 8 bases between. This CDR3 is CASSLEASNQPQHF. CDR3 sequence (DNA): TGTGCCAGCAGCTTAGAGGCCAGTAATCAGCCCCAGCATTTT.

By share, this clone counts as medium-sized. The V gene is TRBV19, the J gene TRBJ2-7; 8 bases match TRBD2. This CDR3 comprises 15 residues. The J segment lost 3 bases and the V segment lost 4 bases, leaving 8 bases of the junction unmatched. Germline V gives CDR1 LNHDA, CDR2 SQIVND (reference sequence). CDR3 loop: CASSTLLAANYEQYF. The CDR3 DNA follows: TGTGCCAGTAGTACCCTACTAGCGGCAAACTACGAGCAGTACTTC.

By its share, this clone is medium-sized (0.01 to 0.1%). This CDR3 is also generated by other DNA sequences in the sample. The J gene is TRBJ2-7, the V gene TRBV19, with 9 bases aligning to TRBD2. V lost 5 bases to trimming and J lost 4 bases; unmatched junction nucleotides: 21. From germline, CDR1 is LNHDA and CDR2 SQIVND (reference sequence). This CDR3 region has 19 residues. CDR3 DNA: TGTGCCAGTAGTCTCACTGGGGGGGTACCGGGACTAGCAACGTACGAGCAGTACTTC. Protein sequence: CASSLTGGVPGLATYEQYF.

The table lists this clone with a few counts. The V and J genes are TRBV6-1 and TRBJ2-7, with D unclear. Germline CDR1 reads MNHNS; CDR2 reads SASEGT. Trimming took 1 base from V and 0 from J, leaving 7 bases between them. The length of the CDR3 is 14 residues. CDR3: CASSEGDISYEQYF. Written as DNA, the CDR3 is TGTGCCAGCAGTGAAGGTGACATCTCCTACGAGCAGTACTTC.

This clone has at least ten counts. CDR3 nucleotide sequence: TGTGCCAGTAGTTGGGGACAGGGGGAATTTCGAAATCAGCCCCAGCATTTT. Its translation is CASSWGQGEFRNQPQHF. The chain has TRBV19 and TRBJ1-5; 11 bases are shared with TRBD1. CDR1 LNHDA and CDR2 SQIVND come from the germline V gene (reference sequence). V trimming: 5 bases; J trimming: 4 bases; junction bases outside the gene matches: 10. The CDR3 is made up of 17 amino acids.

This clone appeared many times. This chain joins TRBV6-4 and TRBJ1-2; D unclear. Germline V gene lookup returns CDR1 MRHNA and CDR2 SNTAGT. Trimming pared 6 bases from V and 5 bases from J, leaving 16 bases between. The length of the CDR3 is 14 residues. The CDR3 nucleotides are TGTGCCAGCAGCCCCGAGGCGGGGTCGTATGGCTACACCTTC. This translates into CASSPEAGSYGYTF.

This clone was recorded at least ten times. The chain's CDR3 is CASAGLQETQYF. The CDR3 nucleotides read TGTGCCAGCGCGGGACTTCAAGAGACCCAGTACTTC. This chain links TRBV19 with TRBJ2-5; D possibly corresponds to TRBD2 (6 bases). The CDR3 runs 12 residues. Trimming cost V 9 bases and J 2 bases, with 10 bases left between them. Germline V lookup: CDR1 LNHDA, CDR2 SQIVND (reference sequence).

In its sample, this clone was seen many times. The CDR3 loop reads CSVQTGIAYGYTF. The CDR3, as DNA: TGCAGCGTCCAGACAGGAATTGCCTATGGCTACACCTTC. The gene calls are TRBV29-1 and TRBJ1-2, with a tentative D call TRBD1 (6 bases). Deletions cut 6 bases from V and 4 bases from J, with 15 bases between. The germline CDR1 and CDR2 sequences are SQVTM and ANQGSEA. The CDR3 sequence is 13 residues long.

Only a few counts were recorded for this clone. A read error may be the cause here, since a much bigger clone is one base away. The chain combines TRBV2 with TRBJ2-4; the D gene is possibly TRBD2 (7 bases). The CDR3 runs to 14 residues. Germline CDR1 is SNHLY and CDR2 is FYNNEI. The V gene lost 6 bases and the J gene lost 15 bases, with 24 bases spanning the gap. The CDR3 region has the DNA TGTGCCAGCAGCGCCGAAGGGGGGGCGCCCCTGTTGTACTTC. It translates to CASSAEGGAPLLYF.

The V and J genes are TRBV20-1 and TRBJ2-1; D is perhaps TRBD1 or TRBD2 (5 bases each). Deletions cut 3 bases from V and 9 bases from J, with 21 bases between. The CDR3 spans 15 residues. In germline, CDR1 is DFQATT, CDR2 SNEGSKA (reference sequence). CDR3: CSARDPGPLFGEQFF. The CDR3 DNA follows: TGCAGTGCTAGGGACCCGGGACCGCTTTTTGGTGAGCAGTTCTTC.

At least ten counts were recorded for this clone. The chain carries TRBV6-1 and TRBJ2-5, with D possibly being TRBD1 (9 bases). Germline assignment: CDR1 MNHNS and CDR2 SASEGT. The CDR3 totals 15 residues. Trimming shortened V by 8 bases and J by 5 bases, and 21 bases separated the two germline ends. CDR3 loop: CASSRGGQGGETQYF. CDR3 coding DNA: TGTGCCAGCTCCCGGGGGGGACAGGGAGGCGAGACCCAGTACTTC.

In its sample, this clone is medium-sized (0.01 to 0.1%). The V call is TRBV6-1, the J call TRBJ1-1, with D possibly being TRBD1 (6 bases). The CDR3 extends over 15 amino acids. V lost 0 bases, J lost 2 bases, and 10 bases lay in between. The germline V gene has CDR1 MNHNS and CDR2 SASEGT. Written as DNA, the CDR3 is TGTGCCAGCAGTGAAGCGGGCAGGGGTAACACTGAAGCTTTCTTT. Its translation: CASSEAGRGNTEAFF.

This clone was recorded at least ten times. The V gene is TRBV28, the J gene TRBJ1-1, with D possibly TRBD1 on 5 matching bases. Germline V lookup: CDR1 MDHEN, CDR2 SYDVKM. CDR3 length: 14 residues. V shed 8 bases and J shed 8 bases, with 21 bases lying between them. The CDR3 spells CASVPQVLPREAFF. As DNA, the CDR3 is TGTGCCAGCGTCCCACAGGTTCTACCCCGGGAAGCTTTCTTT.

This clone was observed many times. This rearrangement joins TRBV5-6 to TRBJ1-1; maybe TRBD1 (5 bases). The CDR3 sequence is 14 residues long. Deletions cut 1 base from V and 2 bases from J, with 9 bases between. Looked up from germline, CDR1 is SGHDT and CDR2 is YYEEEE. The DNA for the CDR3 is TGTGCCAGCAGCTTGAGGGACGGCAACACTGAAGCTTTCTTT. Protein: CASSLRDGNTEAFF.

Comment on this clone: No conserved phenylalanine or tryptophan ends this CDR3, so it is likely a read error. The CDR3 sequence: CASSDWSHFEQFL. The CDR3 bases are TGTGCGAGCAGTGATTGGAGTCATTTTGAGCAGTTCTTG. The V gene is TRBV24-1, the J gene TRBJ2-1; D ambiguous. This CDR3 spans 13 amino acids. Germline V lookup: CDR1 KGHDR, CDR2 SFDVKD.

This clone was seen at least ten times. The chain employs TRBV10-1 and TRBJ2-7; D perhaps matches TRBD2 (5 bases). In germline, CDR1 is WNHNN, CDR2 SYGVQD (reference sequence). V was pared by 2 bases and J by 3 bases, with 8 bases between. The CDR3 has 13 residues. The CDR3 loop is CASSEAGVYEQYF. CDR3 in DNA: TGCGCCAGCAGTGAGGCCGGGGTCTACGAGCAGTACTTC.

This clone was observed many times. The chain links TRBV5-6 to TRBJ2-3, with 9 bases matching TRBD1. Trimming at V came to 2 bases and at J to 3 bases, leaving 10 bases not matched to a gene. The CDR3 covers 17 residues. The germline V gene encodes CDR1 SGHDT and CDR2 YYEEEE. As DNA, the CDR3 is TGTGCCAGCAGCTTTAGGTTTACAGGGGGCAGGACAGATACGCAGTATTTT. It yields the protein CASSFRFTGGRTDTQYF.